The 22 T cell receptor beta chains reported below all come from one sample, sequenced in a study of blood T cell repertoires in COVID-19 (dated by TCRdb to the early 2020s). Libraries came from the immunoSEQ multiplex PCR assay. Not all clones reach the TCRdb copy of this immuneACCESS table, which keeps in-frame sequences only. Checked studies attribute under half of the gap to unresolved V genes and leave the rest unexplained. In all, the sample holds 200,000 to 300,000 clones, and roughly 82% of those were seen once. The ten largest clones represent around 4.7% of the sample. The sample consisted of peripheral blood. The receptors shown here come from a woman between 70 and 85 years old with acute or convalescent COVID-19.

The chain links TRBV29-1 to TRBJ1-3; 9 nucleotides match TRBD1. Per germline, CDR1 SQVTM and CDR2 ANQGSEA. CDR3 length: 14 residues. The V segment lost 6 bases and the J segment 4 bases; nucleotides outside the gene matches: 7. The CDR3 protein is CSVRTGQGGNTIYF. The CDR3, as DNA: TGCAGCGTACGGACGGGACAGGGAGGAAACACCATATATTTT.

The CDR3 loop reads CASSFRGMNTEAFF. CDR3 nucleotides: TGTGCCAGCAGCTTCAGGGGTATGAACACTGAAGCTTTCTTT. The chain has TRBV13 and TRBJ1-1, with D tentatively TRBD1 (6 bases). Germline CDR1 reads PRHDT; CDR2 reads FYEKMQ (reference sequence). This CDR3 has 14 residues. With 3 bases removed from V and 0 bases from J, the gap between germline ends came to 8 bases.

The rearrangement uses TRBV7-9 and TRBJ2-1, with 11 positions matching TRBD2. Trimming removed 3 bases from V and 0 bases from J; junction bases left unmatched: 7. This CDR3 has 18 amino acids. The germline V gene encodes CDR1 SEHNR and CDR2 FQNEAQ (reference sequence). The CDR3 region has the DNA TGTGCCAGCAGCTTTCGGACTAGCGGGTTTAGCTCCTACAATGAGCAGTTCTTC. This gives the protein CASSFRTSGFSSYNEQFF.

This clone was seen just once. The chain joins TRBV4-1 to TRBJ1-1; 8 bases are shared with TRBD1. Germline V lookup: CDR1 MGHRA, CDR2 YSYEKL. This CDR3 region has 16 residues. Trimming cost V 0 bases and J 7 bases; bases outside gene matches: 10. The CDR3: CASSQDQWTGKNEAFF. DNA of the CDR3: TGCGCCAGCAGCCAAGATCAGTGGACAGGGAAAAATGAAGCTTTCTTT.

The chain uses TRBV3-1 (or the pseudogene TRBV3-2) and TRBJ1-2; possible D gene TRBD1, 5 bases. The CDR3 runs to 13 residues. Trimming pared 1 base from V and 7 bases from J, leaving 10 bases between. The germline V gene has CDR1 LGHDT and CDR2 YNNKEL (reference sequence). In nucleotides, the CDR3 is TGTGCCAGCAGCCAAGGCGGGACCTCTGGCTACACCTTC. It codes for CASSQGGTSGYTF.

In its sample, this clone was seen a few times. The V gene is TRBV4-3, the J gene TRBJ1-1; TRBD1 agrees at 11 bases. The CDR3 sequence is 16 residues long. Germline-derived CDR1 and CDR2 are LGHNA and YSLEER. Trimming cost V 3 bases and J 6 bases; bases outside gene matches: 9. The CDR3 region is CASSHSGTGGISEAFF. The DNA of the CDR3 is TGCGCCAGCAGCCACTCCGGGACAGGGGGAATTTCTGAAGCTTTCTTT.

This chain connects TRBV3-1 (or the pseudogene TRBV3-2) to TRBJ2-2; D remains unclear. With 6 bases removed from V and 5 bases from J, the gap between germline ends came to 10 bases. The germline CDR1 and CDR2 sequences are LGHDT and YNNKEL (reference sequence). The length of the CDR3 is 13 residues. CDR3 sequence: CASRLVPTGELFF. As DNA, the CDR3 is TGTGCCAGCAGACTCGTGCCGACCGGGGAGCTGTTTTTT.

The chain joins TRBV6-5 to TRBJ2-7, with D possibly TRBD1 on 6 matching bases. The CDR3 is made up of 13 amino acids. From germline, CDR1 is MNHEY and CDR2 SVGAGI. V was clipped by 5 bases and J by 3 bases, with 11 bases between them. The CDR3 DNA is TGTGCCAGCAGTAAGGGGACAAACTACGAGCAGTACTTC. Its protein is CASSKGTNYEQYF.

The count of this clone is one. CDR3 DNA sequence: TGTGCCAGCAGCGTAGTCGGCGGAGACTATGGCTACACCTTC. Amino acid sequence: CASSVVGGDYGYTF. V usage is TRBV9 and J usage is TRBJ1-2; D gene unclear. Deletions cut 0 bases from V and 3 bases from J, with 9 bases between. The CDR3 extends over 14 amino acids. Germline V gene sequence: CDR1 SGDLS, CDR2 YYNGEE.

The table lists this clone with many counts. The chain links TRBV7-9 to TRBJ2-1; 7 bases are shared with TRBD2. The trim removed 2 bases at V and 8 bases at J, leaving 9 bases unmatched. Germline V gene sequence: CDR1 SEHNR, CDR2 FQNEAQ (reference sequence). This CDR3 is built from 15 residues. In nucleotides, the CDR3 is TGTGCCAGCAGCTTATCCCTAGCGGAGGGCGATGAGCAGTTCTTC. Amino acid sequence: CASSLSLAEGDEQFF.

The table lists this clone with a few counts. The chain couples TRBV6-6 to TRBJ2-2; TRBD1 agrees at 12 bases. There are 16 residues in the CDR3. Germline-derived CDR1 and CDR2 are MNHNY and SVGAGI (reference sequence). J gave up 6 bases and V 6 bases, and 8 bases lay outside the gene matches. The CDR3 region is CASRPPGTGGAGELFF. The DNA for the CDR3 is TGTGCCAGCAGACCGCCCGGGACAGGGGGCGCCGGGGAGCTGTTTTTT.

This clone was seen once. The chain links TRBV5-4 to TRBJ1-2, with 8 bases fitting TRBD1. J gave up 7 bases and V 4 bases, and 6 bases lay outside the gene matches. The CDR3 spans 13 residues. Germline values: CDR1 SGHNT, CDR2 YYREEE (reference sequence). The CDR3 nucleotides are TGTGCCAGCAGCCACGGACAGGGCTCTGGCTACACCTTC. Translating it yields CASSHGQGSGYTF.

The J gene is TRBJ1-5, the V gene TRBV24-1, with TRBD1 identical over 10 bases. The CDR3 totals 19 residues. CDR1 and CDR2 from the germline V gene are KGHDR and SFDVKD. The V gene end was trimmed by 2 bases and the J gene end by 2 bases; junction bases not matched to a gene: 11. This chain's CDR3 is CATSDSGTGDGKGNQPQHF. In DNA, the CDR3 is TGTGCCACCAGTGATTCCGGGACAGGGGATGGTAAAGGCAATCAGCCCCAGCATTTT.

The CDR3 is CASSEIAGALGYEQYF. CDR3 in DNA: TGTGCCAGCTCAGAAATAGCGGGGGCCCTGGGCTACGAGCAGTACTTC. The chain links TRBV18 to TRBJ2-7, with 9 bases identical to TRBD2. This CDR3 is 16 amino acids long. From germline, CDR1 is KGHSH and CDR2 LQKENI. The trim removed 5 bases at V and 3 bases at J, leaving 11 bases unmatched. The variable domain in full, with the rest retrieved from reference TRBV18 and TRBJ2-7, is NAGVMQNPRHLVRRRGQEARLRCSPMKGHSHVYWYRQLPEEGLKFMVYLQKENIIDESGMPKERFSAEFPKEGPSILRIQQVVRGDSAAYFCASSEIAGALGYEQYFGPGTRLTVT.

This sequence joins TRBV10-2 and TRBJ2-2; weak D call: TRBD2 (6 bases). CDR1 is WSHSY and CDR2 is SAAADI in the germline V gene. The CDR3 has 14 amino acids. V lost 2 bases and J 4 bases, leaving 8 bases between the germline ends. The CDR3 spells CASSEVGGTGELFF. The DNA for the CDR3 is TGCGCCAGCAGTGAGGTCGGGGGCACCGGGGAGCTGTTTTTT.

The chain couples TRBV28 to TRBJ1-6, with a possible D match to TRBD1 (5 bases). Trimming took 0 bases from V and 6 from J, leaving 12 bases between them. CDR1 is MDHEN, CDR2 SYDVKM, per germline. The CDR3 runs to 16 residues. CDR3 sequence (DNA): TGTGCCAGCAGTTTATGGGGGGGTCAAAGTAATTCACCCCTCCACTTT. Its translation: CASSLWGGQSNSPLHF.

Comment on this clone: The same CDR3 arises from other DNA sequences in this sample as well. This chain joins TRBV5-1 and TRBJ1-1; 7 nucleotides align to TRBD1. The CDR3 contains 13 residues. V trimming: 5 bases; J trimming: 3 bases; junction bases outside the gene matches: 4. The germline V gene encodes CDR1 SGHRS and CDR2 YFSETQ. CDR3 loop: CASSYTGDTEAFF. The CDR3 region has the DNA TGCGCCAGCAGTTACACAGGGGACACTGAAGCTTTCTTT. Filled out from reference TRBV5-1 and TRBJ1-1, the complete variable domain reads KAGVTQTPRYLIKTRGQQVTLSCSPISGHRSVSWYQQTPGQGLQFLFEYFSETQRNKGNFPGRFSGRQFSNSRSEMNVSTLELGDSALYLCASSYTGDTEAFFGQGTRLTVV.

This clone was detected only once. The chain is built from TRBV10-2 and TRBJ1-2; D unclear. The CDR3 length is 16 residues. Trimming took 3 bases from V and 3 from J, leaving 17 bases between them. CDR1 WSHSY and CDR2 SAAADI come from the germline V gene. The CDR3, as DNA: TGCGCCAGCAGTGATACCCGGGGTTCGTCCTACTATGGCTACACCTTC. Translated: CASSDTRGSSYYGYTF.

The chain uses TRBV18 and TRBJ2-7; the match to TRBD1 covers 12 bases. The CDR3 totals 15 residues. V trimming: 2 bases; J trimming: 2 bases; junction bases outside the gene matches: 1. The germline gives CDR1 KGHSH, CDR2 LQKENI. The CDR3: CASSPGTGGPYEQYF. CDR3 coding DNA: TGTGCCAGCTCACCAGGGACAGGGGGCCCCTACGAGCAGTACTTC.

The chain links TRBV28 to TRBJ1-2; D is possibly TRBD1 (5 bases). Germline V lookup: CDR1 MDHEN, CDR2 SYDVKM. The V and J ends lost 5 bases and 1 base respectively, with 11 bases between them. The CDR3 totals 14 residues. This chain's CDR3 is CASSPGGDNYGYTF. The CDR3 DNA reads TGTGCCAGCAGTCCGGGGGGGGATAACTATGGCTACACCTTC.

The chain links TRBV4-1 to TRBJ1-5; weak D call: TRBD1 (6 bases). CDR1 is MGHRA and CDR2 is YSYEKL in the germline V gene. The CDR3 contains 15 residues. Trimming left V 4 bases short and J 2 bases short, with 12 bases between. CDR3 loop: CASSPLTGRNQPQHF. DNA for the CDR3: TGCGCCAGCAGCCCACTTACAGGGCGCAATCAGCCCCAGCATTTT.

The V gene is TRBV7-6, the J gene TRBJ1-3; TRBD1 is a possible D gene (5 bases). Germline V lookup: CDR1 SGHVS, CDR2 FNYEAQ. V was trimmed by 6 bases and J by 2 bases, leaving 11 bases between them. There are 14 residues in the CDR3. CDR3 sequence reads: CASSLGRAGNTIYF. CDR3 bases: TGTGCCAGCAGTTTGGGGCGTGCTGGAAACACCATATATTTT.